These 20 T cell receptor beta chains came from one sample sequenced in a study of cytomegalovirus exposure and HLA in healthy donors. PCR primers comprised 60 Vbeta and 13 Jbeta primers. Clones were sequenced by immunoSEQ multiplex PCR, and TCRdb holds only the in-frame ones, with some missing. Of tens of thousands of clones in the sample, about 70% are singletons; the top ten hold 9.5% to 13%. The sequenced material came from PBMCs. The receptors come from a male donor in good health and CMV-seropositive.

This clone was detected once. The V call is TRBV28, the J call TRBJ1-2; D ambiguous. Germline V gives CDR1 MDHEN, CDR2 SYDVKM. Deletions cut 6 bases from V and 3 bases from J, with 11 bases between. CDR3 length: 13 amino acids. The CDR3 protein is CASRPPGDYGYTF. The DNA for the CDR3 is TGTGCCAGCAGGCCCCCAGGCGACTATGGCTACACCTTC.

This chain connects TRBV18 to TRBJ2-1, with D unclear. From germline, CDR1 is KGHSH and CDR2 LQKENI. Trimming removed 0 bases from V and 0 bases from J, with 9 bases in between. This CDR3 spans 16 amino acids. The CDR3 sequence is CASSPPGQSSYNEQFF. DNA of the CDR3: TGTGCCAGCTCACCACCTGGGCAGTCCTCCTACAATGAGCAGTTCTTC.

The CDR3 spells CASNLDRSAGELFF. CDR3 bases: TGTGCCAGTAACCTCGACAGGTCGGCCGGGGAGCTGTTTTTT. The chain recombines TRBV19 with TRBJ2-2; a possible D gene is TRBD1 (6 bases). Trimming took off 7 bases at V and 6 bases at J, with 15 bases between the two ends. Germline assignment: CDR1 LNHDA and CDR2 SQIVND (reference sequence). CDR3 length: 14 residues. Based on the CDR3 plus reference TRBV19 and TRBJ2-2, the full variable domain is DGGITQSPKYLFRKEGQNVTLSCEQNLNHDAMYWYRQDPGQGLRLIYYSQIVNDFQKGDIAEGYSVSREKKESFPLTVTSAQKNPTAFYLCASNLDRSAGELFFGEGSRLTVL.

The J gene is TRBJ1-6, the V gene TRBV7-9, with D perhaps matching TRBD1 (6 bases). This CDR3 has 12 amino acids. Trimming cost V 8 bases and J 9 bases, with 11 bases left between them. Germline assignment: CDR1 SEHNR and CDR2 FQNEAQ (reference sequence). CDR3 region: CASRDNSSPLHF. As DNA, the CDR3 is TGTGCCAGCCGGGACAATTCTTCACCCCTCCACTTT.

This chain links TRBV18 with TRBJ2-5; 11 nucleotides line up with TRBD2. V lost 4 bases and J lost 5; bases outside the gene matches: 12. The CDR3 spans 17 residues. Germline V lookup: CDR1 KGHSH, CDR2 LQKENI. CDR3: CASSRRLAGPSGETQYF. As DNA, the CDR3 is TGTGCCAGCTCACGTAGACTAGCGGGACCCTCCGGGGAGACCCAGTACTTC.

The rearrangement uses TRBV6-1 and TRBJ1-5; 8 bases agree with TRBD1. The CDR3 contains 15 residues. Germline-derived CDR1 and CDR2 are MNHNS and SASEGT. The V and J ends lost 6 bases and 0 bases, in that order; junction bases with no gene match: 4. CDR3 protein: CASRGTGNSNQPQHF. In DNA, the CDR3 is TGTGCCAGCAGAGGGACAGGCAATAGCAATCAGCCCCAGCATTTT.

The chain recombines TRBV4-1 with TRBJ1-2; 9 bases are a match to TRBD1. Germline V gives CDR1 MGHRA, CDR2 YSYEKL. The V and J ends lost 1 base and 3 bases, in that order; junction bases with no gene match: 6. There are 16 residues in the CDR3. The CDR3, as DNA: TGCGCCAGCAGCCAAGTGGGGACAGGGCGGGACTATGGCTACACCTTC. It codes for CASSQVGTGRDYGYTF.

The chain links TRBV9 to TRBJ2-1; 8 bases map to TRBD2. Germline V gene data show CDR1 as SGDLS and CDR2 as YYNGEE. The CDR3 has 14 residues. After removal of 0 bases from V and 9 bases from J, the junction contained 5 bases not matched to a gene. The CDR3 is CASSVGTGGAEQFF. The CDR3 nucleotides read TGTGCCAGCAGCGTAGGTACGGGAGGGGCTGAGCAGTTCTTC. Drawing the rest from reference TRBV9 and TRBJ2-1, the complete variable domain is DSGVTQTPKHLITATGQRVTLRCSPRSGDLSVYWYQQSLDQGLQFLIQYYNGEERAKGNILERFSAQQFPDLHSELNLSSLELGDSALYFCASSVGTGGAEQFFGPGTRLTVL.

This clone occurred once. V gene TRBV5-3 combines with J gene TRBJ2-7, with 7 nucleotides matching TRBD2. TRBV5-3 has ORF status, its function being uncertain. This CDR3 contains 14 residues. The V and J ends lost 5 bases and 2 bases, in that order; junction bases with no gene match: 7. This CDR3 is CARRPGGPTYEQYF. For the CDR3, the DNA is TGTGCCAGAAGGCCGGGGGGACCCACCTACGAGCAGTACTTC.

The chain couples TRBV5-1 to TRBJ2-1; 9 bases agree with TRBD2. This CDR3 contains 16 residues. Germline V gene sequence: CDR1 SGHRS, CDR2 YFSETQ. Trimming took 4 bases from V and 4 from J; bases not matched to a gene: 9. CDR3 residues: CASSTGQTSGYNEQFF. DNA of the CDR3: TGCGCCAGCAGCACGGGGCAGACTAGCGGTTACAATGAGCAGTTCTTC.

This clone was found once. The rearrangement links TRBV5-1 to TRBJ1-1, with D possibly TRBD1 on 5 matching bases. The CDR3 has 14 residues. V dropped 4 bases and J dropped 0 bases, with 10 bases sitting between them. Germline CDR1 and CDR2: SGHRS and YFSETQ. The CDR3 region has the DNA TGCGCCAGCAGCGGGGGGGTTCTGAACACTGAAGCTTTCTTT. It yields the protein CASSGGVLNTEAFF.

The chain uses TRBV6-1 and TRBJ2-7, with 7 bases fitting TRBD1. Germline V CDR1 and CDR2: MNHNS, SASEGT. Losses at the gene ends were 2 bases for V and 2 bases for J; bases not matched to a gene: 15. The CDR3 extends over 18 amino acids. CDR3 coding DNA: TGTGCCAGCAGTGAAAAAAGAGGGAGACAGGGTGCCCCCTACGAGCAGTACTTC. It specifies CASSEKRGRQGAPYEQYF.

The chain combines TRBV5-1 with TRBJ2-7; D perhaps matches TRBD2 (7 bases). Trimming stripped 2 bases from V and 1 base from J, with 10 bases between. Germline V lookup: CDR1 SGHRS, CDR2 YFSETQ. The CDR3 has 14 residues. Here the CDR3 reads CASSFGGRSYEQYF. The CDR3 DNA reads TGCGCCAGCAGCTTCGGGGGGCGATCCTACGAGCAGTACTTC.

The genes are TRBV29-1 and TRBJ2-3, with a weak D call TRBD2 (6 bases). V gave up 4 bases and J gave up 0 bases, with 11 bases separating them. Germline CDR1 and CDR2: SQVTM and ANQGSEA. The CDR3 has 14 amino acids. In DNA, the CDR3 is TGCAGCGTTGGAGGAGGGGTGAGCACAGATACGCAGTATTTT. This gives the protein CSVGGGVSTDTQYF.

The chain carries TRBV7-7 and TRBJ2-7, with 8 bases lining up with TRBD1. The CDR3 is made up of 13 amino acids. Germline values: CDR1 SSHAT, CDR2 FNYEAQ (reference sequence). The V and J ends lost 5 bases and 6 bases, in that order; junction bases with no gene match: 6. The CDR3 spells CASSTGQGGEQYF. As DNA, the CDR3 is TGTGCCAGCAGCACCGGACAGGGCGGCGAGCAGTACTTC.

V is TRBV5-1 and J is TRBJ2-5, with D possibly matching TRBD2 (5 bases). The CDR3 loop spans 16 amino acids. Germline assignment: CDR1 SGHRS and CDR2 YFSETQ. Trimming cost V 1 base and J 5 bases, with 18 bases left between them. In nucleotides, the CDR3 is TGCGCCAGCAGCTTGTACGCGGGCAGGTCGTCGGAGACCCAGTACTTC. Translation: CASSLYAGRSSETQYF.

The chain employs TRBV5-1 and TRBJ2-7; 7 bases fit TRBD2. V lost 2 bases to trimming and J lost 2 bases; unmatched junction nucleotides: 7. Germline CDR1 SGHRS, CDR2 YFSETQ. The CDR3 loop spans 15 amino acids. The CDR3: CASSLRGGSPYEQYF. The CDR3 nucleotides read TGCGCCAGCAGCTTACGCGGGGGTTCCCCCTACGAGCAGTACTTC.

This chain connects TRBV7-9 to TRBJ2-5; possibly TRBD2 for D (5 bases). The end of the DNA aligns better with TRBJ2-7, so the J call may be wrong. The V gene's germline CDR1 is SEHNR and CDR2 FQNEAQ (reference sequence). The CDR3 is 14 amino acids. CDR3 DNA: TGTGCCAGCAGCTTAGACGGGAAACTCTACGAGCAGTACTTC. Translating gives CASSLDGKLYEQYF.

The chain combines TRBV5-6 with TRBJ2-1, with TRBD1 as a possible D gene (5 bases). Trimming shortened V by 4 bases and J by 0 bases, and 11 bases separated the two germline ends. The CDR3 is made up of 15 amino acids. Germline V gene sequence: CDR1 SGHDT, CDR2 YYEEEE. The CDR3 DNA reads TGTGCCAGCAGCCGGAAGGGGAACTCCTACAATGAGCAGTTCTTC. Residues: CASSRKGNSYNEQFF.

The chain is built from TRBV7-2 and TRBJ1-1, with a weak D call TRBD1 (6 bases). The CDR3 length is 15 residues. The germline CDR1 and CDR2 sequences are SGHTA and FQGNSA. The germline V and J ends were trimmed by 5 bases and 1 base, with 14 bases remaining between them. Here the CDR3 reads CASSRGQNRNTEAFF. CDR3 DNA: TGTGCCAGCAGCCGAGGACAGAATCGGAACACTGAAGCTTTCTTT.